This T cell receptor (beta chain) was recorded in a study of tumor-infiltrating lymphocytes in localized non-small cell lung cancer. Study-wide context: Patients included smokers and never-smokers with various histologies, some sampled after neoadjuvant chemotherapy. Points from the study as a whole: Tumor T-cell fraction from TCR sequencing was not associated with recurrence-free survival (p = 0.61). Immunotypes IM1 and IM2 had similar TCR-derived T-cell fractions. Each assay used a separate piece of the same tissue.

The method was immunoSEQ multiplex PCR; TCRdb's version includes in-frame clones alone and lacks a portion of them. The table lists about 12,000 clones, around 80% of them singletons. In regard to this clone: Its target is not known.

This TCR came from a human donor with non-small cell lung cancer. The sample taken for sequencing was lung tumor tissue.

CDR3 sequence reads: CASSDSGRGNNYGYTF. CDR3 nucleotide sequence: TGTGCCAGTAGTGATTCGGGCAGGGGGAATAACTATGGCTACACCTTC. The rearrangement links TRBV19 to TRBJ1-2; 7 nucleotides align to TRBD1. The CDR3 spans 16 residues. CDR1 LNHDA and CDR2 SQIVND come from the germline V gene (reference sequence). V lost 5 bases to trimming and J lost 1 base; unmatched junction nucleotides: 10.